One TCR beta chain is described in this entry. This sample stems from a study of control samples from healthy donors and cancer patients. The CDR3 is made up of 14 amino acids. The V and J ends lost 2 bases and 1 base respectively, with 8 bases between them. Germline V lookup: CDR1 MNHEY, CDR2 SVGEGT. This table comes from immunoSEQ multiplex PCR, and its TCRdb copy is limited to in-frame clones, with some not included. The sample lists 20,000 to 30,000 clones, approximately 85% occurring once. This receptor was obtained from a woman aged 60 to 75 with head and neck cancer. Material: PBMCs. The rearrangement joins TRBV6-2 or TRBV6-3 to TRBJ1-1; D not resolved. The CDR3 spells CASSYDRQNTEAFF. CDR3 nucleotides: TGTGCCAGCAGTTACGACCGGCAGAACACTGAAGCTTTCTTT.